These T cell receptor beta chains were read from a single sample in a study of shared clonotypes between healthy human individuals. Some clones are missing from TCRdb's copy, which holds only in-frame ones; the method was immunoSEQ multiplex PCR. The sample includes 850,000 to 1,200,000 clones, roughly 80% of them seen just once. Sequenced material: memory CD4+ T cells sorted from blood. These receptors were collected from a young man in good health. CDR3s include the opening cysteine and the closing phenylalanine or tryptophan. The D gene is left open where the match is weak. A clone size is listed for some rows: how often the clone was seen (once, few, many), or a class if it is expanded.

d_call clone_size j_call v_call cdr3_aa cdr3_nt
NA few TRBJ1-2 TRBV7-8 CASSLLTGGYGYTF TGTGCCAGCAGCCTACTTACAGGAGGATATGGCTACACCTTC
NA NA TRBJ1-4 TRBV7-2 CASSLAVEVREKLFF TGTGCCAGCAGCTTAGCTGTGGAGGTACGGGAAAAACTGTTTTTT
NA NA TRBJ1-2 TRBV18 CASSPSSPVGGLHYGYTF TGTGCCAGCTCACCATCTTCGCCGGTCGGGGGACTACACTATGGCTACACCTTC
TRBD2 once TRBJ2-2 TRBV7-6 CASSFGLAENTGELFF TGTGCCAGCAGCTTCGGGCTAGCGGAGAACACCGGGGAGCTGTTTTTT
NA NA TRBJ2-4 TRBV9 CASGGVEINIQYF TGTGCCAGCGGGGGAGTTGAGATAAACATTCAGTACTTC
NA NA TRBJ2-3 TRBV19 CASSILGGADTQYF TGTGCCAGTAGTATATTGGGGGGCGCAGATACGCAGTATTTT
TRBD1 NA TRBJ1-1 TRBV19 CASSEAGGRLGAFF TGTGCCAGTAGTGAGGCAGGGGGTCGTTTGGGAGCTTTCTTT
TRBD1 NA TRBJ2-4 TRBV4-3 CASSPSHGTVYIQYF TGCGCCAGCAGCCCGAGCCACGGGACAGTTTACATTCAGTACTTC
NA NA TRBJ1-6 TRBV7-8 CASSLVVRANSPLHF TGTGCCAGCAGCTTAGTAGTCAGGGCGAATTCACCCCTCCACTTT
NA NA TRBJ2-5 TRBV10-3 CAISVGSTVVTQYF TGTGCCATCAGTGTTGGCAGTACGGTTGTGACCCAGTACTTC
NA few TRBJ1-1 TRBV6-1 CASSDPGRPMNTEAFF TGTGCCAGCAGTGATCCGGGCCGCCCTATGAACACTGAAGCTTTCTTT
NA NA TRBJ1-2 TRBV5-1 CASSLGRPNYGYTF TGCGCCAGCAGCTTGGGCAGGCCCAACTATGGCTACACCTTC
NA NA TRBJ2-3 TRBV27 CASRDRGSSTDTQYF TGTGCCAGCAGAGATCGGGGGTCTAGCACAGATACGCAGTATTTT
NA NA TRBJ1-2 TRBV28 CASSLGRDHGYTF TGTGCCAGCAGTTTGGGCAGGGACCATGGCTACACCTTC
NA NA TRBJ2-2 TRBV10-3 CAISESRASTGELFF TGTGCCATCAGTGAAAGCAGGGCCAGCACCGGGGAGCTGTTTTTT
NA NA TRBJ2-1 TRBV7-8 CASSRRGGNEQFF TGTGCCAGCAGCCGAAGGGGGGGCAATGAGCAGTTCTTC
NA few TRBJ1-6 TRBV13 CASGWRGTNSPLHF TGTGCCAGCGGATGGCGCGGCACTAATTCACCCCTCCACTTT
NA NA TRBJ2-3 TRBV5-1 CASSLGASQDTQYF TGCGCCAGCAGCTTGGGGGCTAGCCAAGATACGCAGTATTTT
TRBD1 NA TRBJ1-4 TRBV7-2 CASSSKPTGANEKLFF TGTGCCAGCAGCTCGAAGCCGACAGGGGCTAATGAAAAACTGTTTTTT
TRBD1 NA TRBJ2-7 TRBV11-2 CASRKPGQGDYEQYF TGTGCCAGCAGAAAGCCGGGACAGGGGGACTACGAGCAGTACTTC
NA NA TRBJ2-7 TRBV2 CASRPLNEQYF TGTGCCAGCAGACCCCTGAACGAGCAGTACTTC
TRBD1 NA TRBJ1-3 TRBV15 CATSSRTGGGNTIYF TGTGCCACCAGCAGTAGGACAGGTGGAGGGAACACCATATATTTT
NA NA TRBJ2-7 TRBV4-1 CASSLRNGQEYEQYF TGCGCCAGCAGCCTCCGAAACGGCCAGGAGTACGAGCAGTACTTC
NA NA TRBJ1-1 TRBV18 CASSPPTGWSEAFF TGTGCCAGCTCACCCCCGACAGGTTGGTCTGAAGCTTTCTTT
NA NA TRBJ2-2 TRBV6-6 CASRVLGLNTGELFF TGTGCCAGCAGAGTCTTAGGGCTTAACACCGGGGAGCTGTTTTTT
NA NA TRBJ2-3 TRBV7-2 CASSLDRQSTDTQYF TGTGCCAGCAGCTTAGACCGGCAGAGCACAGATACGCAGTATTTT
NA NA TRBJ2-7 TRBV5-5 CASSLASSYEQYF TGTGCCAGCAGCTTGGCTAGCAGCTACGAGCAGTACTTC
NA NA TRBJ2-7 TRBV4-1 CASSQTSTSYEQYF TGCGCCAGCAGCCAGACTAGTACTTCCTACGAGCAGTACTTC
TRBD2 NA TRBJ2-3 TRBV5-1 CASSLRLAGGTDTQYF TGCGCCAGCAGCTTGAGGCTAGCGGGGGGGACAGATACGCAGTATTTT
NA NA TRBJ1-1 TRBV7-9 CASSLAFGNTEAFF TGTGCCAGCAGCTTAGCGTTTGGGAACACTGAAGCTTTCTTT
TRBD1 few TRBJ1-5 TRBV28 CASSGPGQGGQPQHF TGTGCCAGCAGTGGTCCTGGACAGGGAGGACAGCCCCAGCATTTT
TRBD2 NA TRBJ2-1 TRBV27 CASSGGRAYEQFF TGTGCCAGCAGCGGCGGGAGGGCTTATGAGCAGTTCTTC
NA once TRBJ1-6 TRBV7-2 CASSPASGVQSPLHF TGTGCCAGCAGCCCCGCCTCAGGGGTCCAATCACCCCTCCACTTT
TRBD1 NA TRBJ1-5 TRBV28 CASSPTGVGGQPQHF TGTGCCAGCAGCCCAACAGGGGTCGGGGGTCAGCCCCAGCATTTT